This TCR beta chain was captured in a study of early T cells in non-severe SARS-CoV-2 infection. Study information: Sequencing targeted bulk RNA from unsorted whole blood, leaving chains unpaired.

In this sample, this clonotype turned up many times. Its specificity is unknown. The CDR3 contains 16 residues. Trimming removed 5 bases at V and 3 bases at J, with 17 bases between. Germline lookup yields CDR1 WSHSY and CDR2 SAAADI. Study outcomes and limitations: The VDJdb matching leaned toward anti-spike CD8 responses and overlooked private and CD4 specificities.

Individual cDNA molecules received unique molecular identifiers. From the 5' RACE reads, TCRdb called clonotypes with MiXCR, one entry per CDR3 protein. The data show roughly 30,000 distinct CDR3 sequences, with about 4.6% seen just once and roughly an eighth held by the top ten. The clonotype comes from an adult who was a healthcare worker with PCR-confirmed SARS-CoV-2 infection or an uninfected control (not recorded which). The V and J genes are TRBV10-2 and TRBJ1-3, with D tentatively TRBD1 (6 bases). The source material was whole blood. In nucleotides, the CDR3 is TGCGCCAGCAGTCGAAACAGGGCCTCGAATGGAAACACCATATATTTT. Translated: CASSRNRASNGNTIYF.